A selection of T cell receptor beta chains follows, all from one sample in a study of shared clonotypes between healthy human individuals. Generated by immunoSEQ multiplex PCR, the TCRdb table keeps only in-frame clones and is missing some. The data contain 550,000 to 600,000 clones, 95% to 98% of them seen just once; the ten biggest clones take up 0.25% to 0.35%. The material sequenced was naive CD8+ T cells sorted from blood. The receptors originated from a man aged 25-40 years in good health. Both conserved end residues are part of each CDR3. The order of the fields is CDR3 protein, CDR3 DNA, J gene, clone size, D gene, V gene. D genes are given only for firm matches. Only some rows state a clone size, as once, few, many or a class for expanded clones.

CASSHNSGNTEAFF | TGCGCCAGCAGCCATAACAGCGGGAACACTGAAGCTTTCTTT | TRBJ1-1 | NA | NA | TRBV4-1
CAISESDGQGFYDEKLFF | TGTGCCATCAGTGAGTCGGATGGACAGGGGTTTTATGATGAAAAACTGTTTTTT | TRBJ1-4 | NA | TRBD1 | TRBV10-3
CASSFYREKTEAFF | TGTGCCAGCAGCTTTTACAGGGAAAAGACTGAAGCTTTCTTT | TRBJ1-1 | NA | NA | TRBV5-5
CASKKDRGFGNTIYF | TGTGCCAGCAAGAAGGACAGGGGGTTTGGAAACACCATATATTTT | TRBJ1-3 | NA | TRBD1 | TRBV27
CASSQPGTGNHYGYTF | TGTGCCAGCAGCCAACCCGGGACAGGGAATCACTATGGCTACACCTTC | TRBJ1-2 | NA | TRBD1 | TRBV7-9
CASSHSELNEQFF | TGTGCCAGCAGCCACTCCGAGTTGAATGAGCAGTTCTTC | TRBJ2-1 | once | NA | TRBV11-2
CASRRTSGMSYNEQFF | TGTGCCAGCCGACGGACTAGCGGGATGTCGTACAATGAGCAGTTCTTC | TRBJ2-1 | once | TRBD2 | TRBV28
CASSQGNNEQFF | TGCGCCAGCAGCCAAGGCAACAATGAGCAGTTCTTC | TRBJ2-1 | NA | NA | TRBV10-1
CASSRYRGRDEQFF | TGTGCCAGCAGTAGATACAGGGGGCGCGATGAGCAGTTCTTC | TRBJ2-1 | NA | TRBD1 | TRBV27
CSVDGAGVNTEAFF | TGCAGCGTTGATGGGGCGGGGGTGAACACTGAAGCTTTCTTT | TRBJ1-1 | NA | NA | TRBV29-1